A selection of T cell receptor beta chains follows, all from one sample in a study of T cells expressing NK-cell markers. TCRdb reprocessed the 5' RACE reads and keeps a single row for each CDR3 protein, giving no DNA. In total, the table holds 550,000 to 600,000 distinct CDR3 sequences. Material: blood T cells: a sorted CD56 or NKG2C T cell subset, CD4+ or CD8+ T cells, or bulk PBMC T cells (not recorded which). These receptors originate from a man between 18 and 35 years old in good health. Both conserved end residues are part of each CDR3. The order of the fields is V gene, J gene, CDR3 protein.

v_gene: TRBV20-1
j_gene: TRBJ1-5
CDR3aa: CSASIGGPGSNQPQHF

v_gene: TRBV20-1
j_gene: TRBJ1-4
CDR3aa: CSATLKGDEKLFF

v_gene: TRBV12-3/TRBV12-4
j_gene: TRBJ2-2
CDR3aa: CASSFGSGGHTGELFF

v_gene: TRBV29-1
j_gene: TRBJ2-1
CDR3aa: CSVVFVPVAGGDTYNEQFF

v_gene: TRBV6-5
j_gene: TRBJ2-2
CDR3aa: CASSPLAGRNTGELFF

v_gene: TRBV10-3
j_gene: TRBJ2-7
CDR3aa: CAISERNRIDEQYF

v_gene: TRBV5-1
j_gene: TRBJ2-5
CDR3aa: CASSFGFRQQETQYF

v_gene: TRBV12-3/TRBV12-4
j_gene: TRBJ1-1
CDR3aa: CASSFLGNRAEAFF

v_gene: TRBV12-3/TRBV12-4
j_gene: TRBJ1-4
CDR3aa: CASSPTGITFEKLFF

v_gene: TRBV12-3/TRBV12-4
j_gene: TRBJ2-1
CDR3aa: CASSLGGWGDEQFF

v_gene: TRBV28
j_gene: TRBJ2-1
CDR3aa: CASSLWSAGGRIYNEQFF